This TCR beta chain was retrieved from a study of memory CD4+ T cells and cytomegalovirus serostatus. The sort gate was single viable CD3+CD4+CD8-CD45RO+ cells for memory CD4+ T cells. Profiled with immunoSEQ multiplex PCR; TCRdb holds only in-frame clones, not every one. This sample yields about 39,000 clones, of which nearly 80% are seen a single time; approximately 0.78% belongs to the top ten. The CDR3 is made up of 14 amino acids. V shed 4 bases, J shed 3 bases, and the junction held 5 bases outside the gene matches. Germline CDR1 and CDR2: SGHDT and YYEEEE. Sequencing used memory CD4+ T cells from blood. The clonotype was recovered from an adult in good health and CMV-seronegative. The V gene is TRBV5-6, the J gene TRBJ2-7; TRBD1 matches at 9 bases. The CDR3 protein is CASSPGTGIYEQYF. The CDR3 nucleotides read TGTGCCAGCAGCCCCGGGACAGGGATCTACGAGCAGTACTTC. Combining the CDR3 with reference TRBV5-6 and TRBJ2-7 gives the whole variable domain DAGVTQSPTHLIKTRGQQVTLRCSPKSGHDTVSWYQQALGQGPQFIFQYYEEEERQRGNFPDRFSGHQFPNYSSELNVNALLLGDSALYLCASSPGTGIYEQYFGPGTRLTVT.